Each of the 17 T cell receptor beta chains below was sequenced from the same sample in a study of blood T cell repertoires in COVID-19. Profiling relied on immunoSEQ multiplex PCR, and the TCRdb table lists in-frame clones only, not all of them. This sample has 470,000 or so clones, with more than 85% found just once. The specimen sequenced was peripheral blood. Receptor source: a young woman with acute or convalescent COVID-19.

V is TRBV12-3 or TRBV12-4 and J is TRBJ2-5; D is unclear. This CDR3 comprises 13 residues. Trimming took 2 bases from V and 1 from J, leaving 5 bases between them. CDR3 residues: CASSLSSQETQYF. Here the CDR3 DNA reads TGTGCCAGCAGTTTATCATCCCAAGAGACCCAGTACTTC.

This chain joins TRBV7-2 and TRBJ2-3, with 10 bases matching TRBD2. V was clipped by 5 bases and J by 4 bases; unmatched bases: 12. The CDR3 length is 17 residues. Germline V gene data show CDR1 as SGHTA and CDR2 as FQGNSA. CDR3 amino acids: CASSPQRGGFRADTQYF. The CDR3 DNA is TGTGCCAGCAGCCCCCAGCGGGGGGGTTTCAGGGCAGATACGCAGTATTTT.

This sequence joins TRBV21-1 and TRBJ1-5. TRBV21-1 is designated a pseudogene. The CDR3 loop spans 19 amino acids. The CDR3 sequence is CASSKPNHRGWPSNQPQHF. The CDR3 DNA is TGTGCCAGCAGCAAACCGAATCATCGGGGGTGGCCTAGCAATCAGCCCCAGCATTTT.

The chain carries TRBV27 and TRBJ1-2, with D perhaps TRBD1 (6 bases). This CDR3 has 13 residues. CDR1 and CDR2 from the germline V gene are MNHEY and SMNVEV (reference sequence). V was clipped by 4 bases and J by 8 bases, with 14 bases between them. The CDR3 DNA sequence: TGTGCCAGCAGTTCACCGGACAGTCGGGGCTACACCTTC. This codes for CASSSPDSRGYTF.

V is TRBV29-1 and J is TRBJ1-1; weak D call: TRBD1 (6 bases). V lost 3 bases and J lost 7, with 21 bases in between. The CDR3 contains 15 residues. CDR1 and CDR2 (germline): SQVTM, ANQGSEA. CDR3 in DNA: TGCAGCGTTGACGTTGAAAGGGGGAGTAGATTTGAAGCTTTCTTT. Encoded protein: CSVDVERGSRFEAFF.

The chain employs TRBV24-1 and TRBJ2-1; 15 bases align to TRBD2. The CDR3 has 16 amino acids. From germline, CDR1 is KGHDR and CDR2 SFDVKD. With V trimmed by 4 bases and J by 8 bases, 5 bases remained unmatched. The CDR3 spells CATSDRTSGGADEQFF. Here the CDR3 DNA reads TGTGCCACCAGTGACCGGACTAGCGGGGGGGCAGATGAGCAGTTCTTC.

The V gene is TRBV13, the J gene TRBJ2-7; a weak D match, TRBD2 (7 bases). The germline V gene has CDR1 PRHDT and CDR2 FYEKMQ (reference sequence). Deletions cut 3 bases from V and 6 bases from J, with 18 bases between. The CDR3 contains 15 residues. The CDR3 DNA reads TGTGCCAGCAGCTTGGGGGGGCGCCCCTATTTCGAGCAGTACTTC. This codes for CASSLGGRPYFEQYF. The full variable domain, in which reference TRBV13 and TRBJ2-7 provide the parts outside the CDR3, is AAGVIQSPRHLIKEKRETATLKCYPIPRHDTVYWYQQGPGQDPQFLISFYEKMQSDKGSIPDRFSAQQFSDYHSELNMSSLELGDSALYFCASSLGGRPYFEQYFGPGTRLTVT.

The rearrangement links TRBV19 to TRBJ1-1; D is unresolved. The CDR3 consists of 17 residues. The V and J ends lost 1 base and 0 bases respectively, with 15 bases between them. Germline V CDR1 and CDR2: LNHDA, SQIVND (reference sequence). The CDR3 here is CASSIVKVRTMNTEAFF. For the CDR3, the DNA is TGTGCCAGTAGTATAGTTAAGGTCAGGACTATGAACACTGAAGCTTTCTTT.

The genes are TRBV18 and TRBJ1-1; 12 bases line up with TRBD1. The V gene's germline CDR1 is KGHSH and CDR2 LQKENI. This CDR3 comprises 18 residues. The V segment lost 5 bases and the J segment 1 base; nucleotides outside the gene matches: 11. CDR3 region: CASSGLGTGGGSNTEAFF. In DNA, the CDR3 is TGTGCCAGCTCAGGATTGGGGACAGGGGGCGGATCGAACACTGAAGCTTTCTTT.

The CDR3 coding sequence is TGTGCCAGCAGTGTGATGGGACAGGGTAACGAGCAGTACTTC. Protein sequence: CASSVMGQGNEQYF. J is TRBJ2-7 and V is TRBV2; 9 bases map to TRBD1. J gave up 5 bases and V 4 bases, and 6 bases lay outside the gene matches. The germline V gene has CDR1 SNHLY and CDR2 FYNNEI. The CDR3 runs 14 residues.

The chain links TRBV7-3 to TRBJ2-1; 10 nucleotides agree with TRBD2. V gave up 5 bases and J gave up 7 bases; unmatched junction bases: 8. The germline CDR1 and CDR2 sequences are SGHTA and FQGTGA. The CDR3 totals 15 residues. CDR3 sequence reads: CASSPSGGAGNEQFF. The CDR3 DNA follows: TGTGCCAGCAGCCCGAGCGGGGGGGCCGGGAATGAGCAGTTCTTC.

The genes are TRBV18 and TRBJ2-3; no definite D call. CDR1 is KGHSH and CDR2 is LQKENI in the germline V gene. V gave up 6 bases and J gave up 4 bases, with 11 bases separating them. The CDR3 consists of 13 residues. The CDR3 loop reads CASSFADPDTQYF. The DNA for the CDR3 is TGTGCCAGCTCTTTTGCAGATCCAGATACGCAGTATTTT.

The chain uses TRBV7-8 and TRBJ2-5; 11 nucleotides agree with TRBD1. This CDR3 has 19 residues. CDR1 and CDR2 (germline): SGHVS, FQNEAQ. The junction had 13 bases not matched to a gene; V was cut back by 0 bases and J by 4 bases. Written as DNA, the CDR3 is TGTGCCAGCAGCTTAGCGCGTAGGACAGGGGGCACTCTCTCAGAGACCCAGTACTTC. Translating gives CASSLARRTGGTLSETQYF.

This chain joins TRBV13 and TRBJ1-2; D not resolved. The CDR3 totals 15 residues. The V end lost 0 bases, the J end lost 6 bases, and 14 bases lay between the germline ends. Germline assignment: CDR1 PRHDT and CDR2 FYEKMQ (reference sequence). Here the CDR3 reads CASSLGKGVADGYTF. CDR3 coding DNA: TGTGCCAGCAGCTTAGGCAAGGGAGTTGCTGATGGCTACACCTTC.

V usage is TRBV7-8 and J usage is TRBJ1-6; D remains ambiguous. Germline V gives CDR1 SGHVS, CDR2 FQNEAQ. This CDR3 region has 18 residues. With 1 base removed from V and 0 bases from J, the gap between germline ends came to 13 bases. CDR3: CASSLVGGTSSYNSPLHF. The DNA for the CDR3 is TGTGCCAGCAGCTTAGTTGGTGGCACTAGCTCCTATAATTCACCCCTCCACTTT.

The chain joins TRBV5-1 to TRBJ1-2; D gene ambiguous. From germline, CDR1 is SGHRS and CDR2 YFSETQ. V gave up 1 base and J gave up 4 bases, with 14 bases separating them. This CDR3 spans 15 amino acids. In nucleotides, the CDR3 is TGCGCCAGCAGCTTGTCTGGCACAGATTCCTATGGCTACACCTTC. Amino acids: CASSLSGTDSYGYTF.

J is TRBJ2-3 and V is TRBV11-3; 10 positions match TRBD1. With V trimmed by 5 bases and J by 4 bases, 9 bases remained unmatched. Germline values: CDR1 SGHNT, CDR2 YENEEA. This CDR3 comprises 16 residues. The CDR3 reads CASSRGTGVPPDTQYF. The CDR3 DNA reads TGTGCCAGCAGCAGGGGGACAGGGGTCCCCCCAGATACGCAGTATTTT. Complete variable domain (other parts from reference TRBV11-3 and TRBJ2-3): EAGVVQSPRYKIIEKKQPVAFWCNPISGHNTLYWYLQNLGQGPELLIRYENEEAVDDSQLPKDRFSAERLKGVDSTLKIQPAELGDSAVYLCASSRGTGVPPDTQYFGPGTRLTVL.